This T cell receptor beta chain was sequenced in a study of technical replicates of blood from a few donors. The repertoire was sequenced with immunoSEQ multiplex PCR; TCRdb's copy has only in-frame clones and lacks some. The sample lists fewer than 90,000 clones, 90% to 95% occurring once. Trimming stripped 5 bases from V and 2 bases from J, with 20 bases between. CDR1 is SEHNR, CDR2 FQNEAQ, per germline (reference sequence). There are 17 residues in the CDR3. Material for sequencing was T cells isolated from PBMCs. This chain uses TRBV7-9 with TRBJ2-3; TRBD1 is a possible D gene (5 bases). This receptor was obtained from a human donor in good health. The CDR3 here is CASSPKSNRQFTDTQYF. In nucleotides, the CDR3 is TGTGCCAGCAGCCCCAAAAGCAACCGACAGTTCACAGATACGCAGTATTTT.